The text below deals with one TCR beta chain. This CDR3 comprises 17 residues. V lost 1 base to trimming and J lost 7 bases, with 19 bases between them. Germline CDR1 reads SGHTA; CDR2 reads FQGNSA. These data are taken from a study of blood T cell repertoires in COVID-19. Clones were read by immunoSEQ multiplex PCR, and TCRdb kept only the in-frame ones, dropping some. Seen here are 140,000 to 150,000 clones, roughly 88% observed once, and the top ten hold roughly 10%. The clonotype was recovered from a man aged 60-69 years with active or convalescent COVID-19. Sequences were obtained from peripheral blood. The chain joins TRBV7-2 to TRBJ2-2; D perhaps matches TRBD2 (6 bases). CDR3 protein: CASSLVGTGGRGGELFF. In DNA, the CDR3 is TGTGCCAGCAGCTTAGTGGGGACCGGGGGACGGGGCGGGGAGCTGTTTTTT.